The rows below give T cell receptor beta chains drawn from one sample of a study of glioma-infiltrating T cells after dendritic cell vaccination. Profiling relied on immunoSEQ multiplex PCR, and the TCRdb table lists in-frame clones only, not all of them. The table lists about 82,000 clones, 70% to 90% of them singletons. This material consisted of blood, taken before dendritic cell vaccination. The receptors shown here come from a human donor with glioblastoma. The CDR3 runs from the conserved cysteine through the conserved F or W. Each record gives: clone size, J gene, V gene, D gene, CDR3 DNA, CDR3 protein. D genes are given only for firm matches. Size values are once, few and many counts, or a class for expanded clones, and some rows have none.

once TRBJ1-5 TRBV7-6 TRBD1 TGTGCCAGCAGCTTAGGGCAGGGGGCGGATCAGCCCCAGCATTTT CASSLGQGADQPQHF
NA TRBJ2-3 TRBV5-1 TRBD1 TGCACCAGCAGCTTGGAACAGGGGGTGTCAGATACGCAGTATTTT CTSSLEQGVSDTQYF
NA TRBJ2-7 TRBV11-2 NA TGTGCCAGCAGCCTGGGGAGCTACAGTACCTACGAGCAGTACTTC CASSLGSYSTYEQYF
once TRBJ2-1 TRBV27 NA TGTGCCAGCAGTTCCTGGGACCAGGCGGAGGGTGAGCAGTTCTTC CASSSWDQAEGEQFF
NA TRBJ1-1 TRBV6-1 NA TGTGCCAGCACCCTCCAGAGGGTAAACACTGAAGCTTTCTTT CASTLQRVNTEAFF
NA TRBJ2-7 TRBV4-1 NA TGCGCCAGCAGCCAAGATCGAGAAGAGGGAGAGCAGTACTTC CASSQDREEGEQYF
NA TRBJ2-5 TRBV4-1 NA TGCGCCAGCAGCCCTTCGGACAGTCAAGAGACCCAGTACTTC CASSPSDSQETQYF
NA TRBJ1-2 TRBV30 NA TGTGCCTGGAGTGAGCGGGGGGACTATGGCTACACCTTC CAWSERGDYGYTF
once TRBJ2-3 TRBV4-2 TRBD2 TGTGCCAGCAGCCAAGGGGCACTAGCGGGGGCCACAGATACGCAGTATTTT CASSQGALAGATDTQYF
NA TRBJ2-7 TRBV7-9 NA TGTGCCAGCAGCCGGACTGATTACGAGCAGTACTTC CASSRTDYEQYF
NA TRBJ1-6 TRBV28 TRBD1 TGTGCCAGCAGTTTATTGTCTGGGACAGCGGGTTCTAATTCACCCCTGCACTTT CASSLLSGTAGSNSPLHF
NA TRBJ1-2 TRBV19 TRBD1 TGTGCCAGTAGTAGGACAGGGCTTGGACATGGCTACACCTTC CASSRTGLGHGYTF
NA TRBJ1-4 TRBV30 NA TGTGCCTGGAGCCCCAAGACGGGGATATCTAATGAAAAACTGTTTTTT CAWSPKTGISNEKLFF
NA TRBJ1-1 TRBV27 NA TGTGCCAGCAGTTTATCGGGACTTAACACTGAAGCTTTCTTT CASSLSGLNTEAFF
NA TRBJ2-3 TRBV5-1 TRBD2 TGCGCCAGCAGCCTTGGCGGGAGTGCCCGAGACACAGATACGCAGTATTTT CASSLGGSARDTDTQYF
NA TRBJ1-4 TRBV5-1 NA TGCGCCAGCAGCTCGGGACGGGGGAATGAAAAACTGTTTTTT CASSSGRGNEKLFF
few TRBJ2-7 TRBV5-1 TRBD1 TGTGCCAGCAGCTCCCGGGGACAGGGGGACTACGAGCAGTACTTC CASSSRGQGDYEQYF
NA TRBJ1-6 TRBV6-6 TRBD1 TGTGCCAGCAGTCCACAGGGGGCCCATTCCCCCCTCCACTTT CASSPQGAHSPLHF
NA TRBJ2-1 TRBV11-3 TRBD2 TGTGCCAGCAGCTTCCGGGCGGGAGGGACCTACAATGAGCAGTTCTTC CASSFRAGGTYNEQFF
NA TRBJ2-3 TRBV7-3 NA TGTGCCAGCAGCTTAACGGGGGGAAGCACAGATACGCAGTATTTT CASSLTGGSTDTQYF
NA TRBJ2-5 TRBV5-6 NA TGTGCCAGCAGTCTGAGGGAGGGGGATGAGACCCAGTACTTC CASSLREGDETQYF
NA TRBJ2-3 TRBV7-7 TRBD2 TGTGCTAGCAGCAGACTAGCGGGGGTGACAGATACGCAGTATTTT CASSRLAGVTDTQYF
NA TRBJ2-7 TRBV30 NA TGTGCCTCTAGTCGAGGCTACGAGCAGTACTTC CASSRGYEQYF
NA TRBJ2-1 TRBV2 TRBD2 TGTGCCAGCAGTGAACTTCTAGCGGGAGGGCCTCGGTTCTTC CASSELLAGGPRFF
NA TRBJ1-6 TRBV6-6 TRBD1 TGTGCCAGCAGTTATTCCGACAGGGGGGACGGTTCACCCCTCCACTTT CASSYSDRGDGSPLHF
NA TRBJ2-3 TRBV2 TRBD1 TGTGCCAGTGGGAGACAGGGGCTCACAGATACGCAGTATTTT CASGRQGLTDTQYF
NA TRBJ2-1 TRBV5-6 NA TGTGCCAGCAGCCTAGCGTCCGGTGAGCAGTTCTTC CASSLASGEQFF
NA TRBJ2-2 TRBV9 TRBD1 TGTGCCAGCAGCATAGGCCCCTCCTTCTTGACAGGGAAAAACACCGGGGAGCTGTTTTTT CASSIGPSFLTGKNTGELFF
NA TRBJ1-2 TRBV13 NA TGTGCCAGCAGCTTAGGCACTCTCTACTATGGCTACACCTTC CASSLGTLYYGYTF
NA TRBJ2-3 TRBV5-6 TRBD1 TGTGCCAGCAGCAACACACAGGGGCGTATTACAGATACGCAGTATTTT CASSNTQGRITDTQYF
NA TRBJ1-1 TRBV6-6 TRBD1 TGTGCCAGCAGTTACTCGGGGACAGCGAACACTGAAGCTTTCTTT CASSYSGTANTEAFF
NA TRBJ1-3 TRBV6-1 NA TGTGCCAGCAGTGACGGACGGGACATAAACACCATATATTTT CASSDGRDINTIYF
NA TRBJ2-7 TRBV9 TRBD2 TGTGCCAGCAGCGTAGAAACTAGCGGGATTGAGCAGTACTTC CASSVETSGIEQYF
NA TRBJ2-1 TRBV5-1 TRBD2 TGCGCCAGCAGAATAGCGGGAGGGACCTACAATGAGCAGTTCTTC CASRIAGGTYNEQFF
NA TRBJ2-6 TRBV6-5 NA TGTGCCAGCAGTTATTTGGGGGCAAGGGGGGCCAACGTCCTGACTTTC CASSYLGARGANVLTF
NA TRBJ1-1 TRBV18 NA TGTGCCAGCTCACCACCTCTGGCCCTTCGGGGGGGCAGTGAAGCTTTCTTT CASSPPLALRGGSEAFF
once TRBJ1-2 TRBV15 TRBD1 TGTGCCACCAGCAGGAACAGGGGACCTAACTATGGCTACACCTTC CATSRNRGPNYGYTF
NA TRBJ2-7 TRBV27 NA TGTGCCAGCAGTACCTACCGTGGAGGGGACTACGAGCAGTACTTC CASSTYRGGDYEQYF
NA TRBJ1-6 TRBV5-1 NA TGCGCCAGCAGCTTGGAACCGGGGGAAGATTCACCCCTCCACTTT CASSLEPGEDSPLHF
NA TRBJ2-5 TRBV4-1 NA TGCGCCAGCAGCCAAGAGACTGGTAGTGGAGGGACCCAGTACTTC CASSQETGSGGTQYF
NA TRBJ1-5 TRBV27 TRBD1 TGTGCCAGCAGACCGACAGGGGGTAGGAGCAATCAGCCCCAGCATTTT CASRPTGGRSNQPQHF
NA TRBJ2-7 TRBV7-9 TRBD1 TGTGCCAGCAGCTCCGAGACAGGGGACGAGCAGTACTTC CASSSETGDEQYF
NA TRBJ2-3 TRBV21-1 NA TGTGCCAGCAGCAAACCAGGGGCTCGAGATACGCAGTATTTT CASSKPGARDTQYF
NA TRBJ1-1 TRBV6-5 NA TGTGCCAGCAGTTACTCGATGGGGAGTGGGGCTTTCTTT CASSYSMGSGAFF
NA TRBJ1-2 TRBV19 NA TGTGCCAGTAGTCTCTCTACGGGAGCTAACTATGGCTACACCTTC CASSLSTGANYGYTF
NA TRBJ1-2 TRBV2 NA TGTGCCAGCAGTGGACAGATCTATGGCTACACCTTC CASSGQIYGYTF
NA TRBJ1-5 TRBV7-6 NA TGTGCCAGCAGCCCCTTTGAGAATCAGCCCCAGCATTTT CASSPFENQPQHF
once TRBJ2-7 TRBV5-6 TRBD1 TGTGCCAGCAGCTTGGTGGGACAGGGGCACGAGCAGTACTTC CASSLVGQGHEQYF
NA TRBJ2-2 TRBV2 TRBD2 TGTGCCAGCAGTCCGGGACTAGGGTCCGGGGAGCTGTTTTTT CASSPGLGSGELFF
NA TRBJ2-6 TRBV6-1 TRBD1 TGTGCCAGCAGTGAAGAGGGGGGGACAGGGTATTCTGGGGCCAACGTCCTGACTTTC CASSEEGGTGYSGANVLTF
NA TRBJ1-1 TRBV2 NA TGTGCCAGCAGTGAAGTGGAGATAGAAGCTTTCTTT CASSEVEIEAFF
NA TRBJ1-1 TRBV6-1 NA TGTGCCAGCAGTGAAGTTGCTATTACTGAAGCTTTCTTT CASSEVAITEAFF
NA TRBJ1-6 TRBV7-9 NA TGTGCCAGCAGCCTACCTTTTGGACGGACTCATAATTCACCCCTCCACTTT CASSLPFGRTHNSPLHF
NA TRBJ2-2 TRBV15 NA TGTGCCACCAGCATATTACAGGGTACCGGGGAGCTGTTTTTT CATSILQGTGELFF
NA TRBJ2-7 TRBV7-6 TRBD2 TGTGCCAGCAGCTTAGCTAGCGGGAGTGGCGAGCAGTACTTC CASSLASGSGEQYF